Below are 14 T cell receptor delta chains sequenced from a single sample in a study of DNA immune sequencing with unique molecular identifiers. Genomic DNA underwent 32-plex PCR targeting all 8 TRDV and 4 TRDJ genes. The library had 12-nucleotide UMIs introduced over about 3 barcoding cycles, then a second adapter PCR. TCRdb fed the multiplex PCR reads into CATT to redo clone calling. The data contain about 680 delta-chain clones, over 15% of them singletons. Input material: gamma-delta T cells from PBMCs. The receptors come from a human donor in good health.

In this sample, this clone turned up a few times. V and J are TRDV2 and TRDJ1; 9 bases are shared with TRDD3. The CDR3 is made up of 20 amino acids. Trimming cost V 1 base and J 2 bases; bases outside gene matches: 19. CDR1 and CDR2 (germline): GEAIGNYY, EKD. The CDR3 reads CACDTLENWGTFPLTDKLIF. The CDR3 nucleotides are TGTGCCTGTGACACTCTCGAGAACTGGGGGACTTTTCCTCTGACCGATAAACTCATCTTT.

Concerning this clone itself: A far larger clone lies a single base away; this is likely a read error. V is TRDV1 and J is TRDJ1, with a tentative D call TRDD3 (8 bases). The J gene was not available in TCRdb and was assigned here by matching the DNA to germline segments. This CDR3 is 23 amino acids long. Germline V CDR1 and CDR2: TSWWSYY, QGS. In DNA form, the CDR3 reads TGTGCTCTTGGGTCCCCTTCCCTTCCTCTCTACTGGGGGCTCGCCTTGTACACCGCTAAACTCATCTTT. It codes for CALGSPSLPLYWGLALYTAKLIF.

The J gene is TRDJ1, the V gene TRDV2; tentative D call: TRDD3 (5 bases). The CDR3 covers 14 residues. V was cut by 0 bases and J by 4 bases, with 11 bases left in between. CDR1 and CDR2 from the germline V gene are GEAIGNYY and EKD. The CDR3 DNA is TGTGCCTGTGACACCGTGGGATCCGGCGATAAACTCATCTTT. It translates to CACDTVGSGDKLIF.

This clone appeared a few times. The chain is built from TRDV3 and TRDJ1; 8 positions agree with TRDD3. The CDR3 length is 21 residues. CDR1 and CDR2 from the germline V gene are TVYSNPD and GDNSRS (reference sequence). V shed 3 bases, J shed 8 bases, and the junction held 35 bases outside the gene matches. CDR3 region: CAFQDPELIYGDTDVHRKLIF. The DNA for the CDR3 is TGTGCCTTCCAGGATCCTGAACTTATTTATGGGGATACCGATGTACACCGAAAACTCATCTTT.

The sample holds a few counts of this clone. Translating this DNA gives a protein that differs at residue 20 from the TCRdb one, which belongs to a much larger clone; a read error is likely, and the protein shown is this translation. This rearrangement joins TRDV1 to TRDJ1; TRDD3 matches at 12 bases. Here the J gene came from matching the DNA to germline, since TCRdb omits it. This CDR3 spans 26 amino acids. Germline trimming cut 5 bases from V and 1 base from J; bases unmatched to any gene: 35. Germline V gene lookup returns CDR1 TSWWSYY and CDR2 QGS. DNA for the CDR3: TGTGCTCTTGGGCATGGAGAGTGCCTTCTTCTGCTAGCTACTGGGGGATACAAATTCCCCACCGATAAACTCATCTTT. Its translation is CALGHGECLLLLATGGYKFPTDKLIF.

Of note for this clone: This DNA's translation and the protein TCRdb lists, from a much larger clone, do not match at residue 7, likely due to a read error; the protein shown is translated from the DNA. Additional DNA sequences in this sample encode the identical CDR3. The V and J genes are TRDV3 and TRDJ1; 10 nucleotides align to TRDD3. The CDR3 length is 19 residues. Germline V lookup: CDR1 TVYSNPD, CDR2 GDNSRS (reference sequence). With 2 bases clipped from V and 7 bases from J, the junction kept 25 bases outside the gene matches. The chain's CDR3 is CAFSGPLLSGGYALGKLIF. Written as DNA, the CDR3 is TGTGCCTTTTCGGGACCATTGCTCTCTGGGGGATATGCCCTGGGTAAACTCATCTTT.

This clone is deemed medium-sized. The chain combines TRDV2 with TRDJ1, with a possible D match to TRDD3 (6 bases). Germline loops: CDR1 GEAIGNYY, CDR2 EKD. Trimming took off 0 bases at V and 4 bases at J, with 14 bases between the two ends. CDR3 size: 15 residues. The CDR3 region is CACDTVGIRGDKLIF. In DNA, the CDR3 is TGTGCCTGTGACACCGTGGGGATCCGAGGCGATAAACTCATCTTT.

The sample holds a few counts of this clone. TCRdb's listed protein matches a much larger clone and diverges from this DNA's translation at residue 7, likely through a read error; the protein shown comes from the DNA. V and J are TRDV3 and TRDJ2; D call uncertain. There are 14 residues in the CDR3. V lost 2 bases and J lost 0, with 10 bases in between. Germline lookup yields CDR1 TVYSNPD and CDR2 GDNSRS (reference sequence). The CDR3 is CAFSPPPLTAQLFF. CDR3 bases: TGTGCCTTTTCCCCGCCCCCTTTGACAGCACAACTCTTCTTT.

By sample fraction, this clone is medium-sized. The rearrangement links TRDV2 to TRDJ1; D gene uncertain. Germline CDR1 is GEAIGNYY and CDR2 is EKD. The CDR3 loop spans 15 amino acids. Trimming removed 3 bases at V and 3 bases at J, with 16 bases between. The CDR3 is CACDSTESRADKLIF. CDR3 DNA sequence: TGTGCCTGTGACTCTACTGAGTCCCGCGCCGATAAACTCATCTTT.

Of note for this clone: TCRdb's listed protein matches a much larger clone and diverges from this DNA's translation at residue 9, likely through a read error; the protein shown comes from the DNA. This CDR3 is CAFIAGGYDVPDKLIF. CDR3 nucleotide sequence: TGTGCCTTTATTGCCGGGGGATACGATGTACCCGATAAACTCATCTTT. V and J are TRDV3 and TRDJ1, with 10 bases matching TRDD3. CDR1 is TVYSNPD, CDR2 GDNSRS, per germline (reference sequence). This CDR3 spans 16 amino acids. J was trimmed by 3 bases and V by 1 base; bases with no gene match: 11.

The CDR3 region has the DNA TGTGCTCTTGGGGAACTTGTCCCGTACTGGGGGTCCTCTTACACCGATAAACTCATCTTT. This encodes CALGELVPYWGSSYTDKLIF. The chain uses TRDV1 and TRDJ1; TRDD3 aligns across 8 bases. TCRdb carries no J gene annotation; the J gene was assigned here by matching the DNA with germline. Unmatched junction bases numbered 15, after V lost 0 bases and J lost 0 bases. The CDR3 covers 20 residues. CDR1 and CDR2 from the germline V gene are TSWWSYY and QGS.

This clone occurred a few times. V usage is TRDV2 and J usage is TRDJ3, with TRDD3 matching 12 bases. The germline CDR1 and CDR2 sequences are GEAIGNYY and EKD. V trimming: 3 bases; J trimming: 1 base; junction bases outside the gene matches: 9. The CDR3 extends over 20 amino acids. The chain's CDR3 is CACDVTGGYSASWDTRQMFF. The CDR3 DNA reads TGTGCCTGTGACGTCACTGGGGGATACTCGGCATCCTGGGACACCCGACAGATGTTTTTC.

The V call is TRDV3, the J call TRDJ1, with 8 nucleotides matching TRDD3. The CDR3 extends over 21 amino acids. V lost 3 bases, J lost 0 bases, and 27 bases stayed unmatched. Germline assignment: CDR1 TVYSNPD and CDR2 GDNSRS (reference sequence). CDR3 sequence: CAFQDPELIMGIPMYTDKLIF. The CDR3 nucleotides read TGTGCCTTCCAGGATCCTGAACTTATTATGGGGATACCGATGTACACCGATAAACTCATCTTT.

This clone was seen a few times. The chain couples TRDV1 to TRDJ1, with D perhaps TRDD3 (9 bases). CDR3 length equals 23 residues. Deletions cut 5 bases from V and 0 bases from J, with 37 bases between. The V gene's germline CDR1 is TSWWSYY and CDR2 QGS. For the CDR3, the DNA is TGTGCTCTTGGGAAAGGGGGCTTCCTACTTGTACTGGGGGACCCCCCGTACACCGATAAACTCATCTTT. Protein sequence: CALGKGGFLLVLGDPPYTDKLIF.